This T cell receptor (beta chain) was identified during a study of blood T cell repertoires in COVID-19. Assay: immunoSEQ multiplex PCR; the TCRdb copy retains only in-frame clones and omits some. The sample yields 150,000 or so clones, roughly 85% seen once. This CDR3 region has 14 residues. Trimming took off 2 bases at V and 2 bases at J, with 5 bases between the two ends. Germline CDR1 is SGHDT and CDR2 is YYEEEE. The sequenced sample consisted of PBMCs or T cells enriched from blood (not recorded which). The chain joins TRBV5-6 to TRBJ1-6; D is ambiguous. This clonotype originated in a man aged 50-60 years who had recovered from COVID-19. CDR3 amino acids: CASSFGPYNSPLHF. For the CDR3, the DNA is TGTGCCAGCAGCTTTGGGCCCTATAATTCACCCCTCCACTTT.